The entry below describes one T cell receptor beta chain. The junction shows a germline mismatch at one end, possibly a read error. This record belongs to a study of cytomegalovirus exposure and HLA in healthy donors. In the PCR, 60 Vbeta and 13 Jbeta primers were used. Sequencing used immunoSEQ multiplex PCR; TCRdb keeps in-frame clones, though not all of them. Of around 100,000 clones listed, 70% are singletons. Germline values: CDR1 SSHAT, CDR2 FNYEAQ (reference sequence). This CDR3 region has 16 residues. This chain joins TRBV7-7 and TRBJ2-1; D unresolved. Sequencing input: PBMCs. This TCR derives from a man younger than 40 in good health and CMV-seropositive. The CDR3 spells CASSLAYTSTYNEQFF. The CDR3 nucleotides read TGTGCTAGCAGCTTAGCTTACACCTCAACCTACAATGAGCAGTTCTTC.